The 16 T cell receptor beta chains below were found in one sample sequenced in a study of neurological immune-mediated disorders. MiXCR was run by TCRdb on the 5' RACE reads, yielding one entry per CDR3 protein. This table has 90,000 to 100,000 distinct CDR3 sequences, roughly 3.5% appearing once. The source material was PBMCs. The receptors derive from a woman aged 18-29 years with multiple sclerosis.

The table lists this clonotype with many counts. The J gene is TRBJ1-5, the V gene TRBV4-1; D remains unclear. The V gene's germline CDR1 is MGHRA and CDR2 YSYEKL. The ends were cut back, 0 bases at V and 7 bases at J, with 10 bases in the middle. The CDR3 is 14 residues long. The CDR3 DNA reads TGCGCCAGCAGCCAAGATGGGAGGGAACAGCCCCAGCATTTT. The encoded protein is CASSQDGREQPQHF.

This clonotype was counted between two and nine times. CDR3 sequence reads: CASSRTGMGQQPQHF. Written as DNA, the CDR3 is TGTGCCAGCAGCCGGACAGGAATGGGGCAACAGCCCCAGCATTTT. The rearrangement joins TRBV5-8 to TRBJ1-5; TRBD1 matches at 7 bases. Trimming cost V 4 bases and J 7 bases; bases outside gene matches: 11. Germline-derived CDR1 and CDR2 are SGHTS and YDEGEE. The CDR3 has 15 amino acids.

This clonotype occurred many times. The J gene is TRBJ1-5, the V gene TRBV28; 7 bases fit TRBD1. The CDR3 covers 15 residues. Germline CDR1 is MDHEN and CDR2 is SYDVKM. V gave up 7 bases and J gave up 9 bases; unmatched junction bases: 15. CDR3 residues: CASTTPGQYMGPQHF. CDR3 sequence (DNA): TGTGCCAGCACCACGCCGGGACAGTACATGGGGCCCCAGCATTTT.

This clonotype was observed a handful of times. The chain joins TRBV12-3 or TRBV12-4 to TRBJ1-1, with D unclear. The CDR3 is made up of 12 amino acids. V was pared by 6 bases and J by 7 bases, with 12 bases between. The CDR3 loop reads CASSPGGIEAFF. DNA of the CDR3: TGTGCCAGCAGCCCTGGCGGGATTGAAGCTTTCTTT.

This clonotype was counted a few times. V usage is TRBV11-2 and J usage is TRBJ2-3; 8 nucleotides align to TRBD2. V lost 5 bases to trimming and J lost 1 base; unmatched junction nucleotides: 11. The V gene's germline CDR1 is SGHAT and CDR2 FQNNGV. This CDR3 has 17 amino acids. CDR3 protein: CASSPNAGGHGTDTQYF. In nucleotides, the CDR3 is TGTGCCAGCAGCCCAAACGCGGGGGGACATGGCACAGATACGCAGTATTTT.

This clonotype came up many times. V usage is TRBV3-1 and J usage is TRBJ2-7; tentatively, D is TRBD2 (5 bases). Germline loops: CDR1 LGHDT, CDR2 YNNKEL (reference sequence). The germline V and J ends were trimmed by 4 bases and 7 bases, with 14 bases remaining between them. The CDR3 extends over 13 amino acids. The CDR3 nucleotides read TGTGCCAGCAGCCCCAGCGGAGTCAGGGAGCAGTACTTC. As protein: CASSPSGVREQYF.

This clonotype occurred many times. This chain joins TRBV10-3 and TRBJ2-2, with D possibly TRBD1 on 6 matching bases. The CDR3 is 14 residues long. Trimming took 4 bases from V and 1 from J, leaving 7 bases between them. Germline CDR1 ENHRY, CDR2 SYGVKD. CDR3 DNA: TGTGCCATCAGTGGGGGACAGAACACCGGGGAGCTGTTTTTT. Its translation is CAISGGQNTGELFF.

This chain's CDR3 is CASSYARRPYEQYF. The DNA for the CDR3 is TGTGCCAGCAGTTACGCCAGGAGACCTTACGAGCAGTACTTC. This chain joins TRBV6-2 or TRBV6-3 and TRBJ2-7; no clear D. CDR3 size: 14 residues. The germline V gene encodes CDR1 MNHEY and CDR2 SVGEGT. The V end lost 2 bases, the J end lost 4 bases, and 12 bases lay between the germline ends.

This clonotype has at least ten counts. This CDR3 reads CASRLRGGRTEAFF. The CDR3 nucleotides are TGTGCCAGCAGGTTACGGGGGGGACGGACTGAAGCTTTCTTT. The rearrangement joins TRBV6-5 to TRBJ1-1, with D perhaps matching TRBD1 (5 bases). Trimming removed 6 bases from V and 5 bases from J, with 16 bases in between. The CDR3 is 14 residues long. Germline assignment: CDR1 MNHEY and CDR2 SVGAGI.

This clonotype has a count of ten or more. The chain joins TRBV5-1 to TRBJ2-7, with a weak D call TRBD1 (6 bases). In germline, CDR1 is SGHRS, CDR2 YFSETQ. The CDR3 covers 14 residues. V gave up 1 base and J gave up 7 bases, with 15 bases separating them. CDR3 protein: CASSLIITGIEQYF. The DNA for the CDR3 is TGCGCCAGCAGCTTGATAATTACAGGGATTGAGCAGTACTTC.

The sample holds many counts of this clonotype. CDR3 DNA sequence: TGTGCCAGCAGCTTAGGTGGGGACGGCACCGGGGAGCTGTTTTTT. Its protein product is CASSLGGDGTGELFF. V and J are TRBV11-2 and TRBJ2-2, with D perhaps assigned TRBD1 or TRBD2 (5 bases each). CDR3 length: 15 residues. The V end lost 1 base, the J end lost 4 bases, and 10 bases lay between the germline ends. In germline, CDR1 is SGHAT, CDR2 FQNNGV.

This clonotype was detected only a few times. With a much larger clone just one base away, this may be a read error. This sequence joins TRBV28 and TRBJ2-3; D is tentatively TRBD1 or TRBD2 (5 bases each). CDR1 is MDHEN and CDR2 is SYDVKM in the germline V gene. This CDR3 is built from 12 residues. Trimming removed 8 bases at V and 3 bases at J, with 9 bases between. The CDR3 coding sequence is TGTGCCAGCGGTTGGGGGACAGATACGCAGTATTTT. Translation: CASGWGTDTQYF.

This clonotype appeared many times. This sequence joins TRBV4-1 and TRBJ2-3, with TRBD2 matching 11 bases. The germline gives CDR1 MGHRA, CDR2 YSYEKL. The CDR3 covers 16 residues. The ends lost 1 base at V and 3 bases at J; junction bases unmatched: 3. CDR3 residues: CASSQVTSGGTDTQYF. DNA for the CDR3: TGCGCCAGCAGCCAAGTTACTAGCGGGGGAACAGATACGCAGTATTTT.

This clonotype has at least ten counts. The J gene is TRBJ1-1, the V gene TRBV25-1; possibly TRBD1 for D (5 bases). The CDR3 runs to 17 residues. The germline V gene encodes CDR1 MGHDK and CDR2 SYGVNS. Trimming cost V 0 bases and J 4 bases, with 18 bases left between them. Here the CDR3 reads CASSEYAGRFIGTEAFF. Here the CDR3 DNA reads TGTGCCAGCAGTGAATACGCGGGGCGATTCATAGGCACTGAAGCTTTCTTT.

This clonotype has at least ten counts. This chain links TRBV10-3 with TRBJ2-1, with 8 bases matching TRBD1. Germline V lookup: CDR1 ENHRY, CDR2 SYGVKD. Unmatched junction bases numbered 10, after V lost 0 bases and J lost 15 bases. The CDR3 extends over 14 amino acids. CDR3 in DNA: TGTGCCATCAGTGAGTCGGGACAGGAAGATTCCAGGTTCTTC. It encodes CAISESGQEDSRFF.

In this sample, this clonotype turned up many times. The chain is built from TRBV4-1 and TRBJ2-5, with 12 bases that match TRBD1. The V and J ends lost 3 bases and 4 bases, in that order; junction bases with no gene match: 9. Germline CDR1 and CDR2: MGHRA and YSYEKL. CDR3 size: 17 residues. The CDR3 loop reads CASSHRPGQGAGETQYF. CDR3 DNA: TGCGCCAGCAGCCACCGACCGGGACAGGGGGCCGGAGAGACCCAGTACTTC.